Included here is one TCR beta chain sequence, with context. The CDR3 contains 13 residues. Germline CDR1 reads SGHRS; CDR2 reads YFSETQ. The V end was cut by 5 bases, the J end by 3 bases, with 8 bases between. The sample is drawn from a study of blood T cell repertoires in COVID-19. Turning to the study itself: Spain, Italy and the United States supplied samples that represented acute and convalescent COVID-19.

TCRdb's copy holds only in-frame clones and misses some; the assay was immunoSEQ multiplex PCR. The sample lists 250,000 to 350,000 clones, 80% to 90% occurring once. This chain uses TRBV5-1 with TRBJ2-2; a weak D match, TRBD1 (6 bases). Sequences were obtained from PBMCs or T cells enriched from blood (not recorded which). This clonotype originated in a woman aged 25 to 45 who had recovered from COVID-19. The CDR3 DNA is TGCGCCAGCAGGGGGGCGGACACCGGGGAGCTGTTTTTT. Its translation is CASRGADTGELFF.